This is a list of T cell receptor beta chains from one sample in a study of T-cell reconstitution after alpha-beta-depleted transplantation in children. MiXCR, run by TCRdb on the PCR reads, gives a single entry per CDR3 protein. The sample gives around 360,000 distinct CDR3 sequences, about a tenth of which show up once; 2% to 3% is in the top ten. The sequencing here drew on PBMCs from the stem cell graft donor, taken from the stem cell graft. The source of these receptors is a human donor who donated a stem cell graft to a child with acute lymphoblastic leukemia. CDR3s include the opening cysteine and the closing phenylalanine or tryptophan. A D gene is named only where the DNA matches it firmly. A row's size may be missing; if present it is once, few, many or a size class.

length	V	size	D	J	CDR3	DNA
14	TRBV28	few	-	TRBJ2-7	CASSAVRAWYEQYF	TGTGCCAGCAGTGCCGTGCGCGCTTGGTACGAGCAGTACTTC
15	TRBV7-9	few	TRBD1	TRBJ1-4	CASAPRGGPNEKLFF	TGTGCCAGCGCGCCTCGAGGGGGCCCTAATGAAAAACTGTTTTTT
16	TRBV6-2/TRBV6-3	-	TRBD1	TRBJ2-5	CASRPLGQGLEETQYF	TGTGCCAGCAGGCCCCTGGGACAGGGGTTGGAAGAGACCCAGTACTTC
16	TRBV4-1	many	-	TRBJ2-7	CASSQDDATYPHEQYF	TGCGCCAGCAGCCAAGATGACGCAACCTACCCCCACGAGCAGTACTTC
18	TRBV4-3	-	TRBD1	TRBJ2-6	CASSQDITGGSGANVLTF	TGCGCCAGCAGCCAAGATATCACAGGGGGGTCTGGGGCCAACGTCCTGACTTTC
17	TRBV5-1	few	TRBD2	TRBJ2-3	CASSTLGLAGSTDTQYF	TGCGCCAGCAGCACCCTCGGACTAGCGGGATCCACAGATACGCAGTATTTT
15	TRBV4-1	-	TRBD1	TRBJ2-3	CASSQPTIGQGSQYF	TGCGCCAGCAGCCAACCCACCATCGGACAGGGTTCGCAGTATTTT
16	TRBV6-5	-	-	TRBJ1-1	CASSYARSGIYTEAFF	TGTGCCAGCAGTTACGCACGTTCCGGGATTTACACTGAAGCTTTCTTT
15	TRBV2	-	TRBD1	TRBJ2-2	CASSPDRGPAGELFF	TGTGCCAGCAGCCCTGACAGGGGGCCGGCCGGGGAGCTGTTTTTT
17	TRBV12-3/TRBV12-4	-	-	TRBJ2-5	CASSPNPLGGARETQYF	TGTGCCAGCAGTCCCAACCCTCTGGGGGGCGCGAGGGAGACCCAGTACTTC